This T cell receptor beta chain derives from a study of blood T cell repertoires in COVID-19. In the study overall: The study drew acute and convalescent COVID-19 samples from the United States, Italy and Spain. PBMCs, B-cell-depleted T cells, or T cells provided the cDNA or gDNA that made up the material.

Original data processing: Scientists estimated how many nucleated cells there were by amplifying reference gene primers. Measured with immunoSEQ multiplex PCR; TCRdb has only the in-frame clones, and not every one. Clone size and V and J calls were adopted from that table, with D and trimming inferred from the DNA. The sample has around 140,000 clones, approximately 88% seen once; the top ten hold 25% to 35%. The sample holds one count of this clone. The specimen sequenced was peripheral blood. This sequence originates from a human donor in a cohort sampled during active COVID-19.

The CDR3 is CASRPGGLYNEQFF. CDR3 DNA: TGTGCCAGCAGGCCAGGGGGTCTCTACAATGAGCAGTTCTTC. The chain joins TRBV2 to TRBJ2-1, with 7 bases aligning to TRBD1. Germline V CDR1 and CDR2: SNHLY, FYNNEI. V shed 6 bases, J shed 3 bases, and the junction held 5 bases outside the gene matches. This CDR3 comprises 14 residues.